Listed here is a single T cell receptor beta chain. The record originates from a study of blood T cell repertoires in COVID-19. Study at large: T cells, B-cell-depleted T cells, or PBMCs supplied cDNA or gDNA.

In the source study's methods: The assay estimated nucleated cells by amplifying reference gene primers. Sequenced by immunoSEQ multiplex PCR; TCRdb stores in-frame clones only, minus some. V, J and clone size derive from that table, while D and trimming were established from the DNA sequence. The table records about 47,000 clones, around 90% of them present only once. V was shortened by 4 bases and J by 4 bases, with 14 bases between the two germline ends. Germline assignment: CDR1 SGHTS and CDR2 YDEGEE. The CDR3 has 14 residues. The clonotype was recovered from a man aged 65 to 79 with active COVID-19. The rearrangement uses TRBV5-8 and TRBJ1-2; possibly TRBD1 for D (5 bases). Specimen: peripheral blood. The CDR3 spells CASSPADRGYGYTF. CDR3 DNA sequence: TGTGCCAGCAGCCCTGCTGATAGGGGCTATGGCTACACCTTC.